This TCR beta chain was identified during a study of T cell repertoires in cytomegalovirus infection. Across the whole study: Public TCR beta signatures indicated both CMV infection and matching HLA type.

General observations from the study: Predominance within the ex vivo response was attributable to HLA-C-restricted CMV-specific TCR beta clonotypes. Identification of carriers of CMV plus the relevant HLA was achieved through cumulative public TCR beta family frequency.

TCRdb reanalysed the reads using MiXCR and keeps one entry per CDR3 protein. The sample includes 250,000 or so distinct CDR3 sequences, over 15% of them seen just once. A few counts support this clonotype. No antigen is known for it. Trimming removed 5 bases at V and 5 bases at J, with 18 bases between. The V gene's germline CDR1 is SEHNR and CDR2 FQNEAQ (reference sequence). This CDR3 comprises 15 residues. The sequence derives from a human donor in good health (CMV status not recorded). Some clones in this sample may be carry-over from other donors' samples. The chain has TRBV7-9 and TRBJ2-5; D possibly corresponds to TRBD2 (6 bases). The sequenced sample was CD8+ T cells from PBMCs. In nucleotides, the CDR3 is TGTGCCAGCAGCCGCCAAATCACGGGGGTTGAGACCCAGTACTTC. Protein sequence: CASSRQITGVETQYF. The variable domain in full, with the rest retrieved from reference TRBV7-9 and TRBJ2-5, is DTGVSQNPRHKITKRGQNVTFRCDPISEHNRLYWYRQTLGQGPEFLTYFQNEAQLEKSRLLSDRFSAERPKGSFSTLEIQRTEQGDSAMYLCASSRQITGVETQYFGPGTRLLVL.